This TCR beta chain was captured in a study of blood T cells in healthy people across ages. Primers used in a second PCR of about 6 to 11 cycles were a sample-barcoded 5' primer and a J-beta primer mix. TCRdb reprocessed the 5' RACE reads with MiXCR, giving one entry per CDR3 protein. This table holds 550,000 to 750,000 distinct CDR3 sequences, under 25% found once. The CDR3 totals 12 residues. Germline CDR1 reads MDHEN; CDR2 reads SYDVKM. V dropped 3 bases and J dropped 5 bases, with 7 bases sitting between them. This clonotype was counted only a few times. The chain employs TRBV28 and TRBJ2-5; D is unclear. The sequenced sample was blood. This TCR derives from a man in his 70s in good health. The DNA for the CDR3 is TGTGCCAGCAGTTTTTCGGCCGAGACCCAGTACTTC. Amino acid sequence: CASSFSAETQYF. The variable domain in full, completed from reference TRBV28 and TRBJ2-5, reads DVKVTQSSRYLVKRTGEKVFLECVQDMDHENMFWYRQDPGLGLRLIYFSYDVKMKEKGDIPEGYSVSREKKERFSLILESASTNQTSMYLCASSFSAETQYFGPGTRLLVL.